This is a list of T cell receptor beta chains from one sample in a study of cytomegalovirus exposure and HLA in healthy donors. The assay was immunoSEQ multiplex PCR, and TCRdb's table has in-frame clones only and misses some. The table shows 69,000 or so clones, with 70% to 80% occurring only once. Sample: PBMCs. The source is a man between 18 and 35 years old in good health and CMV-seronegative. The CDR3 runs from the conserved cysteine through the conserved F or W. A D gene is named only where the DNA matches it firmly. Not every row has a clone size; where given, it reads once, few, many or a size class.

D gene	V gene	clone size	J gene	CDR3 protein	CDR3 DNA
TRBD2	TRBV30	-	TRBJ2-3	CAWAGRAGGADTQYF	TGTGCCTGGGCGGGGAGGGCTGGCGGGGCAGATACGCAGTATTTT
-	TRBV28	-	TRBJ1-1	CASSFNLNTEAFF	TGTGCCAGCAGTTTTAACTTGAACACTGAAGCTTTCTTT
TRBD2	TRBV29-1	-	TRBJ2-5	CSVLGLLAGNNQETQYF	TGCAGCGTCCTGGGATTATTAGCGGGGAATAATCAAGAGACCCAGTACTTC
TRBD1	TRBV5-5	once	TRBJ1-2	CASSPGQAANYGYTF	TGTGCCAGCAGCCCGGGACAGGCCGCTAACTATGGCTACACCTTC
TRBD2	TRBV5-1	-	TRBJ2-5	CASSLGEGEVAKTQYF	TGCGCCAGCAGCTTGGGGGAGGGAGAGGTCGCAAAGACCCAGTACTTC
-	TRBV2	once	TRBJ2-7	CASSEQSYEQYF	TGTGCCAGCAGTGAACAGTCCTACGAGCAGTACTTC
-	TRBV28	-	TRBJ2-2	CASSLRGPNTGELFF	TGTGCCAGCAGTTTGCGGGGTCCGAACACCGGGGAGCTGTTTTTT
TRBD1	TRBV6-1	-	TRBJ1-4	CASSPGTGGEKLFF	TGTGCCAGCAGTCCCGGGACAGGAGGCGAAAAACTGTTTTTT
-	TRBV5-1	-	TRBJ1-5	CASSLNGGHQPQHF	TGCGCCAGCAGCTTGAATGGGGGCCATCAGCCCCAGCATTTT
-	TRBV6-5	-	TRBJ1-6	CASSSGTNNSPLHF	TGTGCCAGCAGTTCCGGGACAAATAATTCACCCCTCCACTTT
TRBD2	TRBV2	-	TRBJ2-2	CASSEILAGVELFF	TGTGCCAGCAGTGAAATTCTAGCGGGCGTGGAGCTGTTTTTT
TRBD1	TRBV30	few	TRBJ2-7	CAWSTTGVGQYF	TGTGCCTGGAGTACGACAGGGGTGGGGCAGTACTTC
-	TRBV18	-	TRBJ1-3	CASSASGSASGNTIYF	TGTGCCAGCTCCGCGTCGGGGAGTGCTTCTGGAAACACCATATATTTT
TRBD2	TRBV5-4	-	TRBJ2-1	CASSLGGGGFKNEQFF	TGTGCCAGCAGCTTGGGGGGCGGGGGGTTCAAAAATGAGCAGTTCTTC
-	TRBV9	-	TRBJ1-1	CASSVGGGIAEAFF	TGTGCCAGCAGCGTAGGGGGAGGGATCGCTGAAGCTTTCTTT
TRBD1	TRBV9	few	TRBJ2-7	CASSVGRQGYEQYF	TGTGCCAGCAGCGTAGGAAGACAGGGCTACGAGCAGTACTTC
-	TRBV10-3	-	TRBJ1-5	CAISEGSEDQPQHF	TGTGCCATCAGTGAGGGGTCGGAGGACCAGCCCCAGCATTTT
-	TRBV5-6	-	TRBJ1-6	CASSLGRNNSPLHF	TGTGCCAGCAGCTTGGGGCGGAATAATTCACCCCTCCACTTT
-	TRBV2	few	TRBJ2-7	CASSEIRSSYEQYF	TGTGCCAGCAGTGAAATAAGGAGCTCCTACGAGCAGTACTTC
-	TRBV5-4	-	TRBJ2-7	CASSLSSVPYEQYF	TGTGCCAGCAGCTTGTCATCAGTACCCTACGAGCAGTACTTC
-	TRBV5-1	-	TRBJ1-4	CASSLEAGREKLFF	TGCGCCAGCAGCTTGGAGGCAGGGAGGGAAAAACTGTTTTTT
TRBD2	TRBV7-6	-	TRBJ2-5	CASSPRLAVETQYF	TGTGCCAGCAGCCCCCGACTAGCGGTGGAGACCCAGTACTTC
-	TRBV5-1	-	TRBJ2-3	CASSLVGHFTDTQYF	TGCGCCAGCAGCTTGGTGGGACACTTCACAGATACGCAGTATTTT
TRBD1	TRBV10-3	-	TRBJ2-5	CATDGTGRPGGETQYF	TGTGCCACCGACGGGACAGGGAGACCTGGGGGAGAGACCCAGTACTTC
-	TRBV2	-	TRBJ1-2	CARGDRNYGYTF	TGTGCCAGGGGAGACCGCAACTATGGCTACACCTTC
TRBD1	TRBV13	few	TRBJ1-2	CASSPGDRGYYGYTF	TGTGCCAGCAGCCCGGGCGACAGGGGGTACTATGGCTACACCTTC
TRBD1	TRBV28	few	TRBJ1-2	CASSLGQGYGYTF	TGTGCCAGCAGTTTAGGACAGGGCTATGGCTACACCTTC
TRBD1	TRBV6-1	-	TRBJ1-2	CASSERDRSHYGYTF	TGTGCCAGCAGTGAACGGGACAGGTCACACTATGGCTACACCTTC
TRBD2	TRBV7-3	once	TRBJ2-1	CASSQIAGGAFNEQFF	TGTGCCAGCAGCCAAATAGCGGGGGGCGCCTTCAATGAGCAGTTCTTC
TRBD2	TRBV27	-	TRBJ2-3	CASSLGRGGTDTQYF	TGTGCCAGCAGTTTGGGCCGGGGGGGCACAGATACGCAGTATTTT
-	TRBV27	-	TRBJ2-2	CASSLGWNTGELFF	TGTGCCAGCAGTTTAGGCTGGAACACCGGGGAGCTGTTTTTT
TRBD1	TRBV27	-	TRBJ1-1	CASSLTGGRNTEAFF	TGTGCCAGCAGTTTAACAGGGGGCAGGAACACTGAAGCTTTCTTT
TRBD2	TRBV7-8	-	TRBJ2-3	CASSLLAGGRDDTQYF	TGTGCCAGCAGCCTATTAGCGGGGGGCAGGGATGATACGCAGTATTTT
TRBD1	TRBV4-1	few	TRBJ1-1	CASSQGQGLNTEAFF	TGCGCCAGCAGCCAAGGACAGGGCTTGAACACTGAAGCTTTCTTT
-	TRBV7-2	-	TRBJ2-5	CASSLGGQGETQYF	TGTGCCAGCAGCTTAGGAGGGCAAGGAGAGACCCAGTACTTC
-	TRBV7-3	-	TRBJ1-6	CASSPPRGERSYNSPLHF	TGTGCCAGCAGCCCCCCCAGGGGCGAGAGGTCCTATAATTCACCCCTCCACTTT
TRBD1	TRBV19	-	TRBJ1-5	CASTLGQSQPQHF	TGTGCCAGTACCCTGGGACAGAGCCAGCCCCAGCATTTT
TRBD1	TRBV9	-	TRBJ1-6	CASSAGTGGNSPLHF	TGTGCCAGCAGCGCGGGGACAGGCGGAAATTCACCCCTCCACTTT
-	TRBV7-9	few	TRBJ1-6	CASSLARNNSPLHF	TGTGCCAGCAGCTTAGCCAGGAATAATTCACCCCTCCACTTT
TRBD1	TRBV6-4	-	TRBJ2-2	CASSDDRDTGELFF	TGTGCCAGCAGTGACGACAGGGACACCGGGGAGCTGTTTTTT
-	TRBV19	-	TRBJ2-5	CASSIDGGSQETQYF	TGTGCCAGTAGTATAGATGGGGGGTCCCAAGAGACCCAGTACTTC
-	TRBV4-1	-	TRBJ1-5	CASSQDQGIGNQPQHF	TGCGCCAGCAGCCAAGATCAGGGGATAGGCAATCAGCCCCAGCATTTT
-	TRBV5-1	-	TRBJ1-6	CASSLGTGNSPLHF	TGCGCCAGCAGCTTGGGGACGGGAAATTCACCCCTCCACTTT
-	TRBV5-6	-	TRBJ1-4	CASSLARTSPTNEKLFF	TGTGCCAGCAGCTTGGCCCGGACATCTCCAACTAATGAAAAACTGTTTTTT
-	TRBV9	-	TRBJ2-3	CASSVVGDTDTQYF	TGTGCCAGCAGCGTAGTCGGAGACACAGATACGCAGTATTTT
-	TRBV5-1	once	TRBJ2-7	CASSPGHLPNYEQYF	TGCGCCAGCAGCCCGGGACACCTACCCAACTACGAGCAGTACTTC
-	TRBV7-9	-	TRBJ2-2	CASSTHRGGNTGELFF	TGTGCCAGCAGCACCCACAGGGGGGGGAACACCGGGGAGCTGTTTTTT
-	TRBV9	-	TRBJ1-5	CASSVGSDQPQHF	TGTGCCAGCAGCGTAGGATCAGATCAGCCCCAGCATTTT
-	TRBV9	-	TRBJ2-2	CASSGAPGLGTGELFF	TGTGCCAGCAGCGGGGCGCCAGGGTTGGGCACCGGGGAGCTGTTTTTT
-	TRBV6-1	-	TRBJ2-5	CASSEPAQGARTQYF	TGTGCCAGCAGTGAACCAGCACAGGGTGCGCGGACCCAGTACTTC
TRBD2	TRBV7-2	-	TRBJ2-2	CASSFSGGNTGELFF	TGTGCCAGCAGCTTTAGCGGGGGAAACACCGGGGAGCTGTTTTTT
-	TRBV5-8	-	TRBJ2-5	CASSGYRSFETQYF	TGTGCCAGCAGCGGGTACAGGTCGTTTGAGACCCAGTACTTC
TRBD1	TRBV15	once	TRBJ1-2	CATSRDRGPTGYTF	TGTGCCACCAGCAGAGACAGGGGGCCGACTGGCTACACCTTC
-	TRBV19	few	TRBJ2-7	CASSREPLFSYEQYF	TGTGCCAGTAGTAGGGAGCCTTTATTCTCCTACGAGCAGTACTTC
-	TRBV19	few	TRBJ2-2	CASSTQGIITGELFF	TGTGCCAGTAGTACCCAGGGAATCATCACCGGGGAGCTGTTTTTT